A single sample is the source of the 30 T cell receptor beta chains below, sequenced in a study of beta chain features in type 1 diabetes. Expressed TCRB transcripts were sequenced after all isolated RNA was converted to cDNA. Sequenced by immunoSEQ multiplex PCR; TCRdb stores in-frame clones only, minus some. Among roughly 500,000 clones listed, approximately 30% were seen once. The sample consisted of naive CD4+ T cells from blood. Receptors originate from a man aged 18 to 30 in good health.

The chain has TRBV27 and TRBJ2-5; D unresolved. Trimming removed 3 bases from V and 4 bases from J, with 12 bases in between. The germline V gene has CDR1 MNHEY and CDR2 SMNVEV (reference sequence). The CDR3 totals 14 residues. The CDR3 spells CASSFKGTGETQYF. CDR3 coding DNA: TGTGCCAGCAGTTTTAAGGGAACGGGAGAGACCCAGTACTTC.

The chain carries TRBV29-1 and TRBJ1-1; D is unresolved. V lost 0 bases and J 1 base, leaving 12 bases between the germline ends. The germline V gene encodes CDR1 SQVTM and CDR2 ANQGSEA. There are 15 residues in the CDR3. The CDR3 loop reads CSVEDVGSKNTEAFF. The CDR3 DNA reads TGCAGCGTTGAAGATGTCGGCAGCAAGAACACTGAAGCTTTCTTT.

This clone occurred a few times. This rearrangement joins TRBV5-1 to TRBJ2-1; 11 bases are shared with TRBD2. J gave up 6 bases and V 0 bases, and 5 bases lay outside the gene matches. Germline CDR1 is SGHRS and CDR2 is YFSETQ. CDR3 length: 16 residues. CDR3 nucleotides: TGCGCCAGCAGCTTGGTGCTAGCGGGAGGTTCCAATGAGCAGTTCTTC. It specifies CASSLVLAGGSNEQFF. The complete variable domain, with remaining parts taken from reference TRBV5-1 and TRBJ2-1, reads KAGVTQTPRYLIKTRGQQVTLSCSPISGHRSVSWYQQTPGQGLQFLFEYFSETQRNKGNFPGRFSGRQFSNSRSEMNVSTLELGDSALYLCASSLVLAGGSNEQFFGPGTRLTVL.

The chain combines TRBV4-2 with TRBJ2-7; 7 bases are shared with TRBD1. Losses at the gene ends were 3 bases for V and 4 bases for J; bases not matched to a gene: 6. Germline CDR1 LGHNA, CDR2 YNFKEQ. The CDR3 runs to 14 residues. CDR3 protein: CASSQAGGEYEQYF. The CDR3 nucleotides read TGTGCCAGCAGCCAGGCAGGGGGAGAATACGAGCAGTACTTC.

The gene calls are TRBV29-1 and TRBJ1-1, with 9 bases that match TRBD1. Germline V gene data show CDR1 as SQVTM and CDR2 as ANQGSEA. The length of the CDR3 is 13 residues. V was clipped by 4 bases and J by 6 bases; unmatched bases: 6. The CDR3 region is CSVGQGEGAEAFF. CDR3 in DNA: TGCAGCGTTGGACAGGGGGAAGGCGCTGAAGCTTTCTTT.

This clone was counted only a few times. V and J are TRBV7-2 and TRBJ2-1; D gene unclear. This CDR3 region has 15 residues. V lost 0 bases and J 3 bases, leaving 9 bases between the germline ends. Germline assignment: CDR1 SGHTA and CDR2 FQGNSA. The CDR3 spells CASSLASGHYNEQFF. CDR3 bases: TGTGCCAGCAGCTTAGCTTCGGGCCACTACAATGAGCAGTTCTTC.

This clone was observed a handful of times. The J gene is TRBJ2-3, the V gene TRBV7-9; the D gene could be TRBD1 or TRBD2 (6 bases each). The ends were cut back, 2 bases at V and 2 bases at J, with 14 bases in the middle. CDR1 and CDR2 (germline): SEHNR, FQNEAQ (reference sequence). The CDR3 totals 16 residues. The CDR3, as DNA: TGTGCCAGCAGCTTAAAAGGAGGGGGGACCACAGATACGCAGTATTTT. Translating gives CASSLKGGGTTDTQYF. Using reference TRBV7-9 and TRBJ2-3 for the parts outside the CDR3, the full variable domain is DTGVSQNPRHKITKRGQNVTFRCDPISEHNRLYWYRQTLGQGPEFLTYFQNEAQLEKSRLLSDRFSAERPKGSFSTLEIQRTEQGDSAMYLCASSLKGGGTTDTQYFGPGTRLTVL.

Only a few counts were recorded for this clone. Other DNA sequences in this specimen translate into the identical CDR3. The chain combines TRBV6-5 with TRBJ2-3; 7 nucleotides align to TRBD1. The J segment lost 1 base and the V segment lost 4 bases, leaving 8 bases of the junction unmatched. CDR3 length: 16 residues. CDR1 and CDR2 from the germline V gene are MNHEY and SVGAGI. CDR3 loop: CASSSPTGWGTDTQYF. CDR3 sequence (DNA): TGTGCCAGCAGTTCGCCGACAGGGTGGGGCACAGATACGCAGTATTTT.

This clone appeared a few times. This chain links TRBV30 with TRBJ1-5; D is unresolved. The germline V gene encodes CDR1 GTSNPN and CDR2 SVGIG (reference sequence). The CDR3 has 12 residues. The germline V and J ends were trimmed by 2 bases and 11 bases, with 13 bases remaining between them. CDR3 nucleotide sequence: TGTGCCTGGAGTAGTGGGGAACGGGCCCAGCATTTT. Encoded protein: CAWSSGERAQHF.

Concerning this clone: Other DNA sequences in this sample translate to the same CDR3. The chain carries TRBV30 and TRBJ1-1; unclear D gene. In germline, CDR1 is GTSNPN, CDR2 SVGIG (reference sequence). The length of the CDR3 is 14 residues. Trimming pared 0 bases from V and 3 bases from J, leaving 11 bases between. This chain's CDR3 is CAWSVRRGDTEAFF. CDR3 in DNA: TGTGCCTGGAGTGTGAGGCGCGGGGACACTGAAGCTTTCTTT.

This clone was counted only a few times. The CDR3 loop reads CASSLPRRGGNSTDTQYF. CDR3 DNA: TGTGCCAGCAGCTTACCCAGACGGGGCGGGAATAGCACAGATACGCAGTATTTT. The chain joins TRBV9 to TRBJ2-3, with D perhaps TRBD2 (6 bases). Deletions cut 4 bases from V and 0 bases from J, with 21 bases between. CDR1 is SGDLS and CDR2 is YYNGEE in the germline V gene. The CDR3 extends over 18 amino acids.

V is TRBV5-6 and J is TRBJ2-3, with 10 nucleotides matching TRBD1. In germline, CDR1 is SGHDT, CDR2 YYEEEE. This CDR3 is built from 14 residues. V shed 6 bases, J shed 5 bases, and the junction held 6 bases outside the gene matches. CDR3 protein: CASTDRGRGDTQYF. Here the CDR3 DNA reads TGTGCCAGCACCGACAGGGGGCGGGGAGATACGCAGTATTTT.

This rearrangement joins TRBV2 to TRBJ2-3; D is ambiguous. Trimming removed 3 bases at V and 0 bases at J, with 7 bases between. CDR1 is SNHLY, CDR2 FYNNEI, per germline. The CDR3 covers 14 residues. The CDR3 bases are TGTGCCAGCAGTGACACCCGAAGCACAGATACGCAGTATTTT. Translated, it gives CASSDTRSTDTQYF.

In this sample, this clone turned up a few times. The rearrangement uses TRBV19 and TRBJ2-1, with TRBD2 as a possible D gene (6 bases). The V and J ends lost 4 bases and 4 bases respectively, with 14 bases between them. Germline V gives CDR1 LNHDA, CDR2 SQIVND (reference sequence). The CDR3 runs 15 residues. CDR3 DNA: TGTGCCAGTAGTAGAGGAGGGAGTTCGTACAATGAGCAGTTCTTC. Its protein product is CASSRGGSSYNEQFF.

This clone was counted only a few times. The rearrangement uses TRBV20-1 and TRBJ2-1; unclear D gene. The V gene's germline CDR1 is DFQATT and CDR2 SNEGSKA (reference sequence). V was pared by 2 bases and J by 3 bases, with 2 bases between. CDR3 length equals 11 residues. The CDR3 nucleotides are TGCAGTGCTAGAAACTACAATGAGCAGTTCTTC. Translation: CSARNYNEQFF.

The chain carries TRBV29-1 and TRBJ2-3; D is possibly TRBD1 (5 bases). The V end lost 2 bases, the J end lost 6 bases, and 18 bases lay between the germline ends. CDR1 is SQVTM, CDR2 ANQGSEA, per germline. The CDR3 extends over 15 amino acids. CDR3 in DNA: TGCAGCGTTGAACCCCCAGGTTTAGGGGCGGATACGCAGTATTTT. Translated, it gives CSVEPPGLGADTQYF.

This clone was counted between two and nine times. This chain uses TRBV7-9 with TRBJ1-5, with TRBD1 identical over 10 bases. Germline CDR1 reads SEHNR; CDR2 reads FQNEAQ (reference sequence). The CDR3 length is 17 residues. With 0 bases clipped from V and 4 bases from J, the junction kept 6 bases outside the gene matches. The CDR3 DNA reads TGTGCCAGCAGCTTAGCCCCGACAGGGGGCCGGAATCAGCCCCAGCATTTT. This sequence encodes CASSLAPTGGRNQPQHF.

The chain has TRBV7-9 and TRBJ1-4, with D hard to call. Trimming took off 3 bases at V and 4 bases at J, with 12 bases between the two ends. Germline loops: CDR1 SEHNR, CDR2 FQNEAQ (reference sequence). This CDR3 contains 15 residues. The CDR3 sequence is CASSFSGRINEKLFF. CDR3 DNA: TGTGCCAGCAGCTTTAGTGGGCGGATTAATGAAAAACTGTTTTTT.

J is TRBJ1-1 and V is TRBV29-1; possible D gene TRBD1, 6 bases. Trimming left V 4 bases short and J 0 bases short, with 12 bases between. The germline gives CDR1 SQVTM, CDR2 ANQGSEA. The CDR3 sequence is 14 residues long. The CDR3: CSVALTGVNTEAFF. CDR3 DNA sequence: TGCAGCGTTGCTCTGACAGGAGTGAACACTGAAGCTTTCTTT. Drawing the rest from reference TRBV29-1 and TRBJ1-1, the complete variable domain is SAVISQKPSRDICQRGTSLTIQCQVDSQVTMMFWYRQQPGQSLTLIATANQGSEATYESGFVIDKFPISRPNLTFSTLTVSNMSPEDSSIYLCSVALTGVNTEAFFGQGTRLTVV.

The gene calls are TRBV28 and TRBJ1-2; no firm D call. The CDR3 consists of 15 residues. Trimming took 6 bases from V and 4 from J, leaving 18 bases between them. The germline V gene encodes CDR1 MDHEN and CDR2 SYDVKM. DNA of the CDR3: TGTGCCAGCAGCACCCCGGGAGGGAACGGCTATGGCTACACCTTC. Amino acid sequence: CASSTPGGNGYGYTF.

This clone was recorded a few times. The CDR3 DNA reads as TGTGCCTGGACTCACAGCGGAAACTATGGCTACACCTTC. The encoded protein is CAWTHSGNYGYTF. The V gene is TRBV30, the J gene TRBJ1-2, with D unresolved. CDR3 length: 13 residues. CDR1 GTSNPN and CDR2 SVGIG come from the germline V gene (reference sequence). V gave up 4 bases and J gave up 2 bases, with 11 bases separating them.

This clone appeared a few times. The rearrangement links TRBV30 to TRBJ2-5; D is ambiguous. Per germline, CDR1 GTSNPN and CDR2 SVGIG (reference sequence). Between the trimmed V and J ends, which lost 0 bases and 4 bases, there was a span of 9 bases. The CDR3 runs 13 residues. As DNA, the CDR3 is TGTGCCTGGAGTGTACGTCTCCCAGAGACCCAGTACTTC. This gives the protein CAWSVRLPETQYF.

This clone has more than one count but fewer than ten. This rearrangement joins TRBV5-1 to TRBJ2-1, with 14 positions matching TRBD2. There are 16 residues in the CDR3. V was pared by 4 bases and J by 7 bases, with 7 bases of the junction left unmatched. The germline V gene has CDR1 SGHRS and CDR2 YFSETQ. The CDR3 coding sequence is TGCGCCAGCAGCGGACTAGCGGGAGGATCTCGGAATGAGCAGTTCTTC. Protein sequence: CASSGLAGGSRNEQFF.

This clone was seen a few times. The chain joins TRBV9 to TRBJ1-3; the D is unclear. V lost 0 bases to trimming and J lost 3 bases, with 4 bases between them. Germline values: CDR1 SGDLS, CDR2 YYNGEE. This CDR3 has 13 residues. DNA for the CDR3: TGTGCCAGCAGCGTAGTAGATGGAAACACCATATATTTT. Protein: CASSVVDGNTIYF.

This clone was counted only a few times. V usage is TRBV18 and J usage is TRBJ2-2; D is unresolved. Germline loops: CDR1 KGHSH, CDR2 LQKENI. The CDR3 is 13 amino acids. V was trimmed by 1 base and J by 5 bases, leaving 5 bases between them. The CDR3 DNA reads TGTGCCAGCTCACCACAGGGAACCGGGGAGCTGTTTTTT. Protein: CASSPQGTGELFF. The variable domain in full, with the rest retrieved from reference TRBV18 and TRBJ2-2, is NAGVMQNPRHLVRRRGQEARLRCSPMKGHSHVYWYRQLPEEGLKFMVYLQKENIIDESGMPKERFSAEFPKEGPSILRIQQVVRGDSAAYFCASSPQGTGELFFGEGSRLTVL.

CDR3 DNA sequence: TGTGCCAGCAGCCTCCACCCCGGGACCAAAGCGCAGGCAGATACGCAGTATTTT. Translating gives CASSLHPGTKAQADTQYF. The V and J genes are TRBV7-2 and TRBJ2-3, with D perhaps being TRBD1 or TRBD2 (5 bases each). Trimming left V 5 bases short and J 4 bases short, with 25 bases between. This CDR3 region has 18 residues. Germline assignment: CDR1 SGHTA and CDR2 FQGNSA.

The chain recombines TRBV25-1 with TRBJ2-5; 7 bases line up with TRBD1. Trimming at V came to 4 bases and at J to 1 base, leaving 6 bases not matched to a gene. The CDR3 loop spans 15 amino acids. CDR1 and CDR2 (germline): MGHDK, SYGVNS. CDR3 sequence reads: CASSGSGTAQETQYF. As DNA, the CDR3 is TGTGCCAGCAGTGGCTCCGGGACAGCCCAAGAGACCCAGTACTTC. Complete variable domain (other parts from reference TRBV25-1 and TRBJ2-5): EADIYQTPRYLVIGTGKKITLECSQTMGHDKMYWYQQDPGMELHLIHYSYGVNSTEKGDLSSESTVSRIRTEHFPLTLESARPSHTSQYLCASSGSGTAQETQYFGPGTRLLVL.

The chain employs TRBV27 and TRBJ2-3; D call uncertain. Trimming took off 6 bases at V and 5 bases at J, with 9 bases between the two ends. The V gene's germline CDR1 is MNHEY and CDR2 SMNVEV (reference sequence). The CDR3 extends over 12 amino acids. The CDR3 bases are TGTGCCAGCAGCGACGTTGGAGATACGCAGTATTTT. This gives the protein CASSDVGDTQYF.

This chain connects TRBV30 to TRBJ2-7; 11 bases are shared with TRBD1. CDR1 is GTSNPN, CDR2 SVGIG, per germline (reference sequence). V lost 2 bases to trimming and J lost 4 bases; unmatched junction nucleotides: 4. This CDR3 spans 14 amino acids. The CDR3 coding sequence is TGTGCCTGGAGTCCGGGACAGGGGGATTACGAGCAGTACTTC. Its translation is CAWSPGQGDYEQYF. Combining the CDR3 with reference TRBV30 and TRBJ2-7 gives the whole variable domain SQTIHQWPATLVQPVGSPLSLECTVEGTSNPNLYWYRQAAGRGLQLLFYSVGIGQISSEVPQNLSASRPQDRQFILSSKKLLLSDSGFYLCAWSPGQGDYEQYFGPGTRLTVT.

A few counts support this clone. V is TRBV30 and J is TRBJ2-3; 7 bases fit TRBD2. CDR1 and CDR2 from the germline V gene are GTSNPN and SVGIG (reference sequence). The J segment lost 0 bases and the V segment lost 0 bases, leaving 3 bases of the junction unmatched. The CDR3 is made up of 15 amino acids. CDR3: CAWSVSGASTDTQYF. CDR3 nucleotide sequence: TGTGCCTGGAGTGTGAGCGGGGCTAGCACAGATACGCAGTATTTT.